Listed below are T cell receptor beta chains from one sample, sequenced in a study of blood T cell repertoires in COVID-19. Assay: immunoSEQ multiplex PCR; the TCRdb copy retains only in-frame clones and omits some. The top ten clones hold approximately 8% of a sample with almost 200,000 clones, roughly 90% of them seen once. The source material was PBMCs or T cells enriched from blood (not recorded which). These receptors came from a woman aged 18-35 years who had recovered from COVID-19. CDR3s include the opening cysteine and the closing phenylalanine or tryptophan. D genes are given only for firm matches. Some rows have no size entry. The others give once, few or many, or a class for an expanded clone.

j_call	d_call	v_call	clone_size	cdr3_nt	cdr3_aa
TRBJ1-5	TRBD1	TRBV6-6	-	TGTGCCAGCAGCCCTCCAGGACAGGGTTCGGGACAGCCCCAGCATTTT	CASSPPGQGSGQPQHF
TRBJ1-1	-	TRBV5-1	-	TGCGCCAGCAGCCTGGCGACAGGTACTGAAGCTTTCTTT	CASSLATGTEAFF
TRBJ1-2	-	TRBV28	once	TGTGCCAGCAGTTTATCGCAGGGTATCTATGGCTACACCTTC	CASSLSQGIYGYTF
TRBJ2-7	TRBD1	TRBV30	-	TGTGCCTGGAGTCGACAGGGCCGCCCTCGGGAGCAGTACTTC	CAWSRQGRPREQYF
TRBJ2-6	-	TRBV9	once	TGTGCCAGCAGCGTCGAGACAGCAGGGGCCAACGTCCTGACTTTC	CASSVETAGANVLTF
TRBJ1-2	-	TRBV5-5	-	TGTGCCAGCAGCCCCATTCAGGTTTATGGCTACACCTTC	CASSPIQVYGYTF
TRBJ2-7	-	TRBV7-9	-	TGTGCCAGCAACTTACTTACAGGGAATGAGCAGTACTTC	CASNLLTGNEQYF
TRBJ1-4	-	TRBV3-1/TRBV3-2	-	TGTGCCAGCAGCAATAACGGAGCCCCGAATGAAAAACTGTTTTTT	CASSNNGAPNEKLFF
TRBJ1-5	-	TRBV19	once	TGTGCCAGTACCTTACCCGGGGTTCGGAATCAGCCCCAGCATTTT	CASTLPGVRNQPQHF
TRBJ2-3	-	TRBV11-2	-	TGTGCCAGCAGCTTAACAGACGACACAGATACGCAGTATTTT	CASSLTDDTDTQYF
TRBJ1-3	TRBD1	TRBV9	-	TGTGCCAGCAGCGCGGACAGGGGAGTAAACACCATATATTTT	CASSADRGVNTIYF
TRBJ2-1	TRBD1	TRBV30	-	TGTGCCTGGAGTGTACAAGGGGGCGGCGAGCAGTTCTTC	CAWSVQGGGEQFF
TRBJ2-7	TRBD2	TRBV29-1	few	TGCAGCGTTTTAGCGGGGGGTTCTATCTCCTACGAGCAGTACTTC	CSVLAGGSISYEQYF
TRBJ2-1	TRBD1	TRBV28	-	TGTGCCAGCAGTTTAATGGCAGGGGGAGAGCAGTTCTTC	CASSLMAGGEQFF
TRBJ1-4	-	TRBV3-1/TRBV3-2	-	TGTGCCAGCAGCCCGCTCCTGGGGGGGGATGAAAAACTGTTTTTT	CASSPLLGGDEKLFF
TRBJ2-7	-	TRBV7-9	-	TGTGCCAGCAGCTTAGCCAAATACGAGCAGTACTTC	CASSLAKYEQYF
TRBJ2-7	TRBD1	TRBV9	-	TGTGCCAGCAGCGGCCGGAGTGGGGACAGGGAATACGAGCAGTACTTC	CASSGRSGDREYEQYF
TRBJ1-6	-	TRBV28	-	TGTGCCAGCTCCCCAAGACGGGGTCTTAATTCACCCCTCCACTTT	CASSPRRGLNSPLHF
TRBJ2-7	-	TRBV4-2	-	TGTGCCAGCAGCCAGGGGACTGCGGACTACGAGCAGTACTTC	CASSQGTADYEQYF
TRBJ1-2	TRBD1	TRBV7-2	-	TGTGCCAGCAGCGGCCTCTGGACAGGGACCTATGGCTACACCTTC	CASSGLWTGTYGYTF
TRBJ2-7	TRBD2	TRBV27	-	TGTGCCAGCAGTTTACGACCTAGCGGGCCCTACGAGCAGTACTTC	CASSLRPSGPYEQYF
TRBJ1-6	-	TRBV12-3/TRBV12-4	-	TGTGCCAGCAGCCGCCAGGGGAACTCACCCCTCCACTTT	CASSRQGNSPLHF
TRBJ2-2	TRBD2	TRBV10-3	-	TGTGCCTCCCTTCCACGGGGGGCGAACACCGGGGAGCTGTTTTTT	CASLPRGANTGELFF
TRBJ1-6	-	TRBV9	-	TGTGCCAGCAGCGTACGGGGAGGTACGGGTGCTTCACCCCTCCACTTT	CASSVRGGTGASPLHF
TRBJ2-2	TRBD2	TRBV4-2	-	TGTGCCAGCAGCCCAGGACTAGCGGACACCGGGGAGCTGTTTTTT	CASSPGLADTGELFF
TRBJ2-3	-	TRBV11-2	-	TGTGCCAGCAGTTTCGTACAGGGTGCAGATACGCAGTATTTT	CASSFVQGADTQYF
TRBJ1-5	TRBD1	TRBV27	-	TGTGCCAGCAGTAGGGACAGGGGGTTAAACCAGCCCCAGCATTTT	CASSRDRGLNQPQHF
TRBJ1-1	-	TRBV5-5	-	TGTGCCAGCAGCTTGAATCGGGAAAGGAACACTGAAGCTTTCTTT	CASSLNRERNTEAFF
TRBJ1-3	-	TRBV7-8	-	TGTGCCAGCAGCTTAGATACAGACCCACGCTCTGGAAACACCATATATTTT	CASSLDTDPRSGNTIYF
TRBJ1-6	-	TRBV28	once	TGTGCCAGCAGTACCAAGCGAAATTCACCCCTCCACTTT	CASSTKRNSPLHF
TRBJ2-7	TRBD1	TRBV27	-	TGTGCCAGCAGGACAGGGCTCTACGAGCAGTACTTC	CASRTGLYEQYF
TRBJ2-5	TRBD1	TRBV5-6	-	TGTGCCAGCAGCCCGGGACAGGGGGCTGAGACCCAGTACTTC	CASSPGQGAETQYF
TRBJ1-4	TRBD1	TRBV19	-	TGTGCCAGTAGTCCCGGGACAGCTAATGAAAAACTGTTTTTT	CASSPGTANEKLFF
TRBJ2-7	-	TRBV4-1	-	TGCGCCAGCAGCCTCGGGACTGTTTACGAGCAGTACTTC	CASSLGTVYEQYF
TRBJ1-6	-	TRBV7-9	-	TGTGCCAGCCCGCTCCCGGGGGAGCGAAATTCACCCCTCCACTTT	CASPLPGERNSPLHF
TRBJ2-7	-	TRBV9	-	TGTGCCAGCAGCCTGGACAGGCGCGGGGATGAGCAGTACTTC	CASSLDRRGDEQYF
TRBJ1-5	-	TRBV28	-	TGTGCCGGTTCCGGGGGTTATAGCAATCAGCCCCAGCATTTT	CAGSGGYSNQPQHF
TRBJ2-1	-	TRBV2	-	TGTGCCAGCAGTCGTTTGGACACCGAGCAGTTCTTC	CASSRLDTEQFF
TRBJ1-3	-	TRBV9	-	TGTGCCAGCAGCGTAGATATTCCGAGCTCTGGAAACACCATATATTTT	CASSVDIPSSGNTIYF
TRBJ1-6	-	TRBV2	-	TGTGCCAGCGAGGTGAGGACCTATAATTCACCCCTCCACTTT	CASEVRTYNSPLHF
TRBJ2-3	-	TRBV6-5	few	TGTGCCAGCAGTTACGCGGGCCGGGGGGCTGGAGATACGCAGTATTTT	CASSYAGRGAGDTQYF
TRBJ2-1	TRBD1	TRBV29-1	-	TGCAGCGTTGTACAGGGGGCGGGCAATGAGCAGTTCTTC	CSVVQGAGNEQFF
TRBJ2-7	TRBD2	TRBV28	once	TGTGCCAGCAGTTTATTTTCCCTACTAGCGGGGCGCCTCTACGAGCAGTACTTC	CASSLFSLLAGRLYEQYF
TRBJ1-4	TRBD1	TRBV24-1	-	TGTGCCTCACAGACAGGGGACAACGAAAAACTGTTTTTT	CASQTGDNEKLFF
TRBJ2-7	-	TRBV11-2	-	TGTGCCAGCCTAGGAGCATCATACGAGCAGTACTTC	CASLGASYEQYF
TRBJ2-2	TRBD2	TRBV7-9	once	TGTGCCAGCAGCTTCGCGACCGGGACTAGCGGGGGGGACACCGGGGAGCTGTTTTTT	CASSFATGTSGGDTGELFF
TRBJ1-4	-	TRBV4-2	-	TGTGCCAGCAGCCAAGAAGGGGCGGAACCTAATGAAAAACTGTTTTTT	CASSQEGAEPNEKLFF
TRBJ1-2	TRBD1	TRBV28	-	TGTGCCAGCAGCGACAGGGCGAACTATGGCTACACCTTC	CASSDRANYGYTF
TRBJ2-7	-	TRBV14	-	TGTGCCAGCAGCCAAGATTGGGCATTGCAGTACTTC	CASSQDWALQYF
TRBJ1-4	-	TRBV2	-	TGTGCCAGCAGTGCAGCGAAACGGGAACTTGATGAAAAACTGTTTTTT	CASSAAKRELDEKLFF
TRBJ1-3	-	TRBV7-9	-	TGTGCCAGCAGCTCTACTGGAGGGCGTACCGGAAACACCATATATTTT	CASSSTGGRTGNTIYF
TRBJ2-1	TRBD2	TRBV29-1	-	TGCAGCGTTGAAGGCGGGGGGGCTAGGAATGAGCAGTTCTTC	CSVEGGGARNEQFF
TRBJ1-2	-	TRBV2	-	TGTGCCAGCAGGGACCCGGGGGACTATGGCTACACCTTC	CASRDPGDYGYTF
TRBJ1-2	-	TRBV24-1	-	TGTGCCACCAGTGATGGACACCTAACCCCGCGGGAAACAAGGGACTATGGCTACACCTTC	CATSDGHLTPRETRDYGYTF
TRBJ2-5	TRBD1	TRBV7-9	-	TGTGCCAGCACCCTAACAGGGGGCCAAGAGACCCAGTACTTC	CASTLTGGQETQYF
TRBJ1-1	-	TRBV9	-	TGTGCCAGCGAGAGAATGAACACTGAAGCTTTCTTT	CASERMNTEAFF